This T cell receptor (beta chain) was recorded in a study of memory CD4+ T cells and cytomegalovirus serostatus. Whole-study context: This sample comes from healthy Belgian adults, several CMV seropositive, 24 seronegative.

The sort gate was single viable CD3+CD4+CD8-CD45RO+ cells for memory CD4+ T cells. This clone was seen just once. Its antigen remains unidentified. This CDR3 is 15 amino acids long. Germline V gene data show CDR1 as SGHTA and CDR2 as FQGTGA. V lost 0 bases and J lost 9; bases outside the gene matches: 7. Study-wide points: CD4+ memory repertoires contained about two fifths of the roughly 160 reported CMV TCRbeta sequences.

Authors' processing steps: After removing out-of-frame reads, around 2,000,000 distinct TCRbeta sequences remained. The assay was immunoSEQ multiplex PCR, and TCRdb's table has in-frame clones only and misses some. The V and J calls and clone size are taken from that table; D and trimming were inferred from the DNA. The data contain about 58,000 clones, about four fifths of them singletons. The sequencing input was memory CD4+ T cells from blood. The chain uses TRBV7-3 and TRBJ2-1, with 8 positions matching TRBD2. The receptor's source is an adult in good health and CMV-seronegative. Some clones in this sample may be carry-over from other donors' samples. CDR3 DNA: TGTGCCAGCAGCTTAACAAGCGGGAGTTCCGGTGAGCAGTTCTTC. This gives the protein CASSLTSGSSGEQFF.